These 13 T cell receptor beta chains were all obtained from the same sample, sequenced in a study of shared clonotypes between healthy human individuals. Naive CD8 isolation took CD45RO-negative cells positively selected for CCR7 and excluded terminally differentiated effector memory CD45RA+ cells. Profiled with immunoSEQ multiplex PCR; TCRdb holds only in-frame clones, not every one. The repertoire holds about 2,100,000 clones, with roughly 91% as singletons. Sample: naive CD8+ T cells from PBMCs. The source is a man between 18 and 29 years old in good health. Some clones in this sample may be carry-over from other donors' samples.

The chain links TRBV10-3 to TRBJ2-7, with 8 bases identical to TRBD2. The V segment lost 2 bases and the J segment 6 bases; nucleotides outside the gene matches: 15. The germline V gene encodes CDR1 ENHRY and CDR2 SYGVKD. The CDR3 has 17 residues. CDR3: CAISEGEGWTSIGEQYF. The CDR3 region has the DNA TGTGCCATCAGTGAGGGGGAGGGCTGGACTAGCATCGGCGAGCAGTACTTC.

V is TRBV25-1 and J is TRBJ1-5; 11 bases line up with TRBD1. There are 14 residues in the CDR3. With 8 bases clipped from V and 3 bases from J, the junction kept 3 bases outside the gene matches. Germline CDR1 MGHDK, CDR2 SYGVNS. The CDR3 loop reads CASRTGGDNQPQHF. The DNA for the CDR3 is TGTGCCAGCCGGACAGGGGGCGACAATCAGCCCCAGCATTTT.

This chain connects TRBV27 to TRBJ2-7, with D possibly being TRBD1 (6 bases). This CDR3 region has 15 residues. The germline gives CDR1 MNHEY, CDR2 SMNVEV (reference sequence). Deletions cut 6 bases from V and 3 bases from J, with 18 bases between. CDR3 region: CASSSTGIRVYEQYF. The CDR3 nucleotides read TGTGCCAGCAGCTCAACAGGGATCAGGGTCTACGAGCAGTACTTC.

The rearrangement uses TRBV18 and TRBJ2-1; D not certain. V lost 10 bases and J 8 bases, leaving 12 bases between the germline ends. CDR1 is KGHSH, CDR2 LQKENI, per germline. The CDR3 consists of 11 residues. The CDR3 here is CATALGHEQFF. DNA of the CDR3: TGTGCCACGGCCTTGGGCCATGAGCAGTTCTTC.

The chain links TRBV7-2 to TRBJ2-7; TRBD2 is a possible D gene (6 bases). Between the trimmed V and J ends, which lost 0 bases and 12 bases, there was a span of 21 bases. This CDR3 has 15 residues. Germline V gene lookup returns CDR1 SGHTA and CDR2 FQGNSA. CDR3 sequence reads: CASSLAPGTPTDLYF. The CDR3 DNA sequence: TGTGCCAGCAGCTTAGCACCTGGGACTCCAACGGATCTGTACTTC.

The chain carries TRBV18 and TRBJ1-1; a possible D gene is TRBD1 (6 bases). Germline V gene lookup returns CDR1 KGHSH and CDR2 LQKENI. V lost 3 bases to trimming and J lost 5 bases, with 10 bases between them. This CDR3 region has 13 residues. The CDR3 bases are TGTGCCAGCTCACCCGGGGGGCCGACTGAAGCTTTCTTT. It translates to CASSPGGPTEAFF.

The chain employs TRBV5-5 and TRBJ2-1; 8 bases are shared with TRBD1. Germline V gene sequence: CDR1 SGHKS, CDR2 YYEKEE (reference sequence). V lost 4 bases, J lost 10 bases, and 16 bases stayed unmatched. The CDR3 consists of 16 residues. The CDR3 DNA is TGTGCCAGCAGCCTCCACCCGGGACAGGTCTTCTTAGAGCAGTTCTTC. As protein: CASSLHPGQVFLEQFF.

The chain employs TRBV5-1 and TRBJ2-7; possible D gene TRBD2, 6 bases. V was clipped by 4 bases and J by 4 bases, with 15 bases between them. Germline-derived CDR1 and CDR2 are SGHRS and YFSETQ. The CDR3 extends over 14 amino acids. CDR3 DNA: TGCGCCAGCAGCACGGAGGGCCTATCTTACGAGCAGTACTTC. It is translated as CASSTEGLSYEQYF.

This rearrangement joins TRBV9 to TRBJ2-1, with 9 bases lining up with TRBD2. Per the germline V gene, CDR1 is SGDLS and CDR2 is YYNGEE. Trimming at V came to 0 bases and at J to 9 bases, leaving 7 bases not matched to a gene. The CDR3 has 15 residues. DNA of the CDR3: TGTGCCAGCAGCGTAGGCCTAGCGGGATCAATTGAGCAGTTCTTC. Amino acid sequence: CASSVGLAGSIEQFF.

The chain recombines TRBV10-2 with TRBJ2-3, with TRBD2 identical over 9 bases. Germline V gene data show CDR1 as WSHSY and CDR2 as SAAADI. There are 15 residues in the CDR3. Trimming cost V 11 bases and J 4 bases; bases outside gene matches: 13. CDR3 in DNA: TGCGCCGCAGACCGGCAGCGGGAGGACGCAGATACGCAGTATTTT. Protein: CAADRQREDADTQYF.

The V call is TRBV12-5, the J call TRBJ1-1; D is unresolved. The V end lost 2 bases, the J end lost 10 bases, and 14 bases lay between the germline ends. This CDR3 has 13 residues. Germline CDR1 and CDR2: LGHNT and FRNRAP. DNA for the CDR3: TGTGCTAGTGGTTTGACATCTCAGCGTAGAGCTTTCTTT. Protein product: CASGLTSQRRAFF.

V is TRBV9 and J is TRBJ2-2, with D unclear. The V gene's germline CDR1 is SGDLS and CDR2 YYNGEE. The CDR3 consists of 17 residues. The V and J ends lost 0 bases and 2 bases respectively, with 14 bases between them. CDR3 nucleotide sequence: TGTGCCAGCAGCGTAGCCTTCTATGACCGTAACACCGGGGAGCTGTTTTTT. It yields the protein CASSVAFYDRNTGELFF.

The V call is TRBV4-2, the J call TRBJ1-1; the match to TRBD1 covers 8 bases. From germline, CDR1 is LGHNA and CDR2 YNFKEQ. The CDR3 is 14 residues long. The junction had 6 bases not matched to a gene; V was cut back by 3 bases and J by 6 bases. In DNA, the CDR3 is TGTGCCAGCAGCCAGCAACAGGGGGGAGCTGAAGCTTTCTTT. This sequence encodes CASSQQQGGAEAFF.